This TCR beta chain was obtained from a study of post-analysis software for immune sequencing data (dated by TCRdb to between 2014 and 2017). Regarding the complete study: Disease courses on record covered relapsing-remitting, secondary progressive and progressive-relapsing multiple sclerosis, though some patients had no subtype annotation. The patient repertoires were compared against some twelve previously published healthy control repertoires obtained from donors aged roughly 6 to 28 years. A subset of samples was prepared in parallel using single-end sample barcoding, then pooled and co-amplified after Illumina adapter ligation.

CDR1 MGHRA and CDR2 YSYEKL were looked up in the germline V gene. The germline ends are 9 bases apart after V is trimmed by 0 bases and J by 3 bases. There are 15 amino acids in the CDR3, from cysteine to phenylalanine inclusive. The entry retains the CDR3 DNA only, 45 bases that are in frame from base 1. A remark on this clonotype: Its antigen is currently not known. It has no much larger one-base neighbor in the sample; base qualities were not kept.

To demonstrate the VDJtools post-analysis software, TCR beta repertoires were profiled from the peripheral blood of 10 to 15 young patients with multiple sclerosis. The multiple sclerosis patients were children and adolescents between roughly 6 and 17 years of age. Paper-wide results and their limitations: Strong co-clustering of samples prepared in the same batch was shown by direct clustering with F measure, prompting a batch-effect correction. Compared with controls, multiple sclerosis patients had significantly lower normalized Chao1 diversity, a finding suggesting substantial peripheral T-cell clonal expansion. Significantly higher frequencies in patients than in controls were found for about 5 TRBV segments, including TRBV5-6, TRBV5-1 and TRBV20-1. The multiple sclerosis patient group was slightly younger than the control group.

The library was built by means of PCR. This sample was sequenced with an Illumina HiSeq 2500. Unique molecular identifiers were incorporated into TCR beta cDNA libraries to reduce PCR and sequencing biases. Roughly 500,000 cDNA molecules were obtained for every 1 to 10 million input T cells, so each molecule roughly corresponded to one T cell. Patient libraries were prepared and sequenced with the same protocol used for the earlier healthy control dataset. Within a given batch, samples were prepared together, multiplexed and sequenced on the same HiSeq lane. In the paper's pipeline: MIGEC was used to process the raw barcoded reads, and molecular identifier groups with only a single read were discarded before consensus assembly and CDR3 extraction. VDJtools was used for post-analysis of the clonotype tables, and diversity was normalized by down-sampling every dataset to the size of the smallest sample. To correct batch-related cross-sample contamination, repertoire overlap clustering matched CDR3 amino acid sequences but not nucleotide sequences. The public sequencing data were trimmed at Q25 with fastp and processed into clonotypes with MiXCR by TCRdb, which kept only in-frame beta chains. Each entry is one CDR3 protein sequence, shown with its most common DNA and genes. These V and J calls are TCRdb output, not the study's own analysis. This sample gives 650,000 to 850,000 distinct CDR3 sequences in total; approximately 53% of them show up just once. The leading ten clones occupy approximately 4.5% of the sample.

The chain is assembled from TRBV4-1 and TRBJ2-1, with no D gene named confidently. The TCR was taken from a girl aged 5-17 years with multiple sclerosis. The material sequenced was blood. The CDR3 here reads CASSQDRPSYNEQFF. The DNA sequence follows: TGCGCCAGCAGCCAAGATAGGCCTAGCTACAATGAGCAGTTCTTC.